This T cell receptor beta chain was profiled in a study of T cell responses to AZD1222 COVID-19 vaccine. Whole-study results and caveats: Donor demographics were predominantly white British with a female majority; clonal diversity may be underestimated. Unmutated variant regions are reportedly targeted by nearly half of spike-specific TCRs. CD4 TCRs covered the whole spike, strongest at regions 160-218 and 743-854. The study found Spike-specific TCR breadth and depth rose after two AZD1222 doses.

A remark on this clone: Its antigen is still unknown.

The data were produced by immunoSEQ multiplex PCR, yet TCRdb's version contains in-frame clones alone and is incomplete. The sample records about 110,000 clones, roughly 87% being singletons. This specimen consisted of peripheral blood, obtained 28 days after the second AZD1222 dose. The sequence derives from an adult who received the AZD1222 COVID-19 vaccine.

The CDR3 loop is CASRKYTGTGGTYEQYF. CDR3 nucleotides: TGTGCCAGCAGGAAGTACACCGGGACAGGGGGAACCTACGAGCAGTACTTC. The V call is TRBV2, the J call TRBJ2-7, with 11 bases matching TRBD1. Germline loops: CDR1 SNHLY, CDR2 FYNNEI. With 6 bases clipped from V and 2 bases from J, the junction kept 12 bases outside the gene matches. This CDR3 spans 17 amino acids.